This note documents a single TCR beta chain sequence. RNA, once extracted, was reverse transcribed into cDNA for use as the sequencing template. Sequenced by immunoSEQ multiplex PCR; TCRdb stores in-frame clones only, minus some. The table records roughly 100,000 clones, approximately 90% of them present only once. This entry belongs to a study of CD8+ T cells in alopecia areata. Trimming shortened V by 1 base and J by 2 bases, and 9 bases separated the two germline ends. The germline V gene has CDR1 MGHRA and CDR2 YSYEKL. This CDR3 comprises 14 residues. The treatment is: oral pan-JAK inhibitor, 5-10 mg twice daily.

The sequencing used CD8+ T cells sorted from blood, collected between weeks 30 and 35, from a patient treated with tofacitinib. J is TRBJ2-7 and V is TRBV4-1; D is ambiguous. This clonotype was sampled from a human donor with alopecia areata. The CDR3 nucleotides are TGCGCCAGCAGCCAAGCCCGGGCCACCTACGAGCAGTACTTC. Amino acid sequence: CASSQARATYEQYF.